Listed below are T cell receptor beta chains from one sample, sequenced in a study of blood T cell repertoires in COVID-19. Data came from immunoSEQ multiplex PCR; TCRdb stores just in-frame clones and leaves some out. Among tens of thousands of clones listed, approximately 80% were seen once. The sample comprised peripheral blood. These receptors originate from a man between 50 and 59 years old with COVID-19, enrolled during active disease. CDR3s leave out the opening cysteine and the closing phenylalanine or tryptophan. Each record gives: J gene, V gene, CDR3 protein.

>TRBJ2-3|TRBV21-1
ASSTPIGEGTDTQY
>TRBJ2-7|TRBV6-5
ASSRPGRGTYEQY
>TRBJ1-6|TRBV4-1
ASSPGDRAHNSPLH
>TRBJ1-2|TRBV2
ASSLWDRGDGYT
>TRBJ1-1|TRBV5-1
ASSPAGGGTEAF
>TRBJ2-1|TRBV6-5
ASNPGQGTSEQF
>TRBJ1-4|TRBV11-2
ASSFQGARATNEKLF
>TRBJ2-3|TRBV28
ASSSLGAGEDTQY
>TRBJ2-1|TRBV19
ASSISYTSGSQGEQF
>TRBJ2-7|TRBV5-1
ASSSRRAGGDEQY
>TRBJ1-2|TRBV19
ASSKTGEGYGYT
>TRBJ2-1|TRBV29-1
SVRGTSGTYNEQF
>TRBJ2-5|TRBV20-1
SASGIETQY
>TRBJ1-4|TRBV29-1
SVTSREKLF
>TRBJ1-5|TRBV24-1
ATSAPGGNQPQH
>TRBJ1-4|TRBV5-6
ASSLGQGSEKLF
>TRBJ1-1|TRBV27
ASTRAGGLLTEAF
>TRBJ1-6|TRBV2
ASGQSYNSPLH
>TRBJ1-5|TRBV6-5
ASSDPTGGSQPQH
>TRBJ2-5|TRBV6-2/TRBV6-3
ASSPGLAGGIQETQY
>TRBJ2-6|TRBV7-3
ASSSSGSGANVLT
>TRBJ2-3|TRBV13
ASSLELAAATDTQY
>TRBJ2-1|TRBV30
AWLKQGGDEQF
>TRBJ2-1|TRBV18
ASSPDPSGRGGGTV
>TRBJ1-4|TRBV7-2
ASSFYGATNEKLF
>TRBJ2-1|TRBV27
ASSLAGRNEQF
>TRBJ1-3|TRBV18
ASSPRTGPIY
>TRBJ2-1|TRBV24-1
ATSDRHRIGNEQF
>TRBJ2-1|TRBV29-1
SVDTSGRYEQF
>TRBJ2-7|TRBV5-6
ASSPPGLAGFYEQY
>TRBJ2-1|TRBV11-3
ASSLGGLAGGYEQF